This TCR beta chain was retrieved from a study of T cell responses to AZD1222 COVID-19 vaccine. Broader study findings: Increases in Spike-specific TCR breadth and depth were seen after two AZD1222 doses.

Sequenced by immunoSEQ multiplex PCR; TCRdb stores in-frame clones only, minus some. The repertoire holds tens of thousands of clones, approximately 90% seen once, with over 3% in the top ten. Concerning this clone itself: Its specificity is unknown.

This CDR3 contains 16 residues. Trimming shortened V by 0 bases and J by 3 bases, and 13 bases separated the two germline ends. Germline values: CDR1 SGHTS, CDR2 YDEGEE. Second doses were pooled across both intervals (about 4 or about 12 weeks). The sequence derives from an adult who received the AZD1222 COVID-19 vaccine. V gene TRBV5-8 combines with J gene TRBJ1-3, with D tentatively TRBD1 (5 bases). Sequenced here: peripheral blood, sampled 28 days after the second AZD1222 dose. CDR3 loop: CASSLDSGTLGNTIYF. CDR3 in DNA: TGTGCCAGCAGCTTGGATTCTGGGACGCTTGGAAACACCATATATTTT.